Reported below is one TCR beta chain. V was pared by 5 bases and J by 6 bases, with 5 bases of the junction left unmatched. The CDR3 totals 13 residues. Germline V gives CDR1 MNHEY, CDR2 SVGEGT. The data originate from a study of T cell responses to AZD1222 COVID-19 vaccine. The assay was immunoSEQ multiplex PCR, and TCRdb's table has in-frame clones only and misses some. The sample lists more than 110,000 clones; 92% were seen once. This receptor was identified in an adult who received the AZD1222 COVID-19 vaccine. V usage is TRBV6-2 or TRBV6-3 and J usage is TRBJ2-7; 9 bases match TRBD1. Sequences were derived from peripheral blood, sampled 28 days after the second AZD1222 dose. Here the CDR3 DNA reads TGTGCCAGCAGTGCCGGGACAGGGCTCGAGCAGTACTTC. Encoded protein: CASSAGTGLEQYF.